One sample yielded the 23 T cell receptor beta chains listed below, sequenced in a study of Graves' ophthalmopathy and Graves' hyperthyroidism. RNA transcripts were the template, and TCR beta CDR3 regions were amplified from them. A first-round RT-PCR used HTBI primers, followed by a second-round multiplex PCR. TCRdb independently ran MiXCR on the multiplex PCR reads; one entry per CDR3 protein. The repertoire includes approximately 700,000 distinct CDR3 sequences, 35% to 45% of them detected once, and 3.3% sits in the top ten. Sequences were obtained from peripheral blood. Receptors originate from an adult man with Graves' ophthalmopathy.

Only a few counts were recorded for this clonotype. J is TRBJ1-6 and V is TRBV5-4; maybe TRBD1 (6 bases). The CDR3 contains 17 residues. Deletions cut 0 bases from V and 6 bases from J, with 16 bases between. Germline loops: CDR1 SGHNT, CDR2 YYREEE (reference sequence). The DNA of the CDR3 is TGTGCCAGCAGCTTGGGGCAGGGGCCGCCGATTAATTCACCCCTCCACTTT. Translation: CASSLGQGPPINSPLHF.

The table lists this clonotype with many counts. The CDR3 protein is CASSGGVTGGAGETQYF. CDR3 coding DNA: TGTGCCAGCAGCGGCGGAGTAACAGGGGGCGCAGGAGAGACCCAGTACTTC. The chain combines TRBV7-2 with TRBJ2-5; 9 bases align to TRBD1. V was clipped by 5 bases and J by 4 bases; unmatched bases: 14. The CDR3 is 17 amino acids. Germline-derived CDR1 and CDR2 are SGHTA and FQGNSA. The full variable domain, rest sourced from reference TRBV7-2 and TRBJ2-5, is GAGVSQSPSNKVTEKGKDVELRCDPISGHTALYWYRQSLGQGLEFLIYFQGNSAPDKSGLPSDRFSAERTGGSVSTLTIQRTQQEDSAVYLCASSGGVTGGAGETQYFGPGTRLLVL.

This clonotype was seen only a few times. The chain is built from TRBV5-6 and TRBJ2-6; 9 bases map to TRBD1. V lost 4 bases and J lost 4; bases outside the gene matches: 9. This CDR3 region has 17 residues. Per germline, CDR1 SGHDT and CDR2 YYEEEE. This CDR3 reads CASSRPGTGTGANVLTF. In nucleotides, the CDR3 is TGTGCCAGCAGCCGTCCCGGGACAGGGACCGGGGCCAACGTCCTGACTTTC.

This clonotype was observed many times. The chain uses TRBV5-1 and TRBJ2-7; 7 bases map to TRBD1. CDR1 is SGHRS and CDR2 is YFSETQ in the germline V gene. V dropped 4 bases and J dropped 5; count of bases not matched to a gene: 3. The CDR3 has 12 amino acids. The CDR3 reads CASSDDRDEQYF. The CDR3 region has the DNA TGCGCCAGCAGCGACGACAGGGACGAGCAGTACTTC.

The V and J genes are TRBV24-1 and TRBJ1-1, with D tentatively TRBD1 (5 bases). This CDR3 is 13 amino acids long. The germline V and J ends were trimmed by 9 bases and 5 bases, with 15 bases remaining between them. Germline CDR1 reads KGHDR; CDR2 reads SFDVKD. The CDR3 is CATAPRGQTEAFF. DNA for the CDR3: TGTGCCACCGCCCCACGGGGCCAAACTGAAGCTTTCTTT.

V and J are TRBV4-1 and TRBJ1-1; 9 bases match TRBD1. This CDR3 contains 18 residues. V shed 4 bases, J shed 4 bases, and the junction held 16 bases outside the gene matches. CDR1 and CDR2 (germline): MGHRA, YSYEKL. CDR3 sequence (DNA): TGCGCCAGCAGCCTCCCGGTAGGGACAGGGTATAACGGCACTGAAGCTTTCTTT. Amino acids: CASSLPVGTGYNGTEAFF.

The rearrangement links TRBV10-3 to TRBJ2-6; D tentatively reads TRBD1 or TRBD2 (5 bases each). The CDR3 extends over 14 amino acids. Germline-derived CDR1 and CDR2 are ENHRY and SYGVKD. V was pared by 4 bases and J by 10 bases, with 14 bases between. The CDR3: CAISGGSRVNVLTF. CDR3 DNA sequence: TGTGCCATCAGTGGGGGGAGTAGGGTGAACGTCCTGACTTTC.

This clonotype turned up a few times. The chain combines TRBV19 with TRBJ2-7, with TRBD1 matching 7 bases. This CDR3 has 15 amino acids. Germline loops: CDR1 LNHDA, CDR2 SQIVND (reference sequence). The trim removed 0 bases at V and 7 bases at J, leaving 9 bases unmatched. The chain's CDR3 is CASSIDLAGGNEQYF. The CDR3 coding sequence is TGTGCCAGTAGTATAGATCTGGCAGGGGGTAATGAGCAGTACTTC.

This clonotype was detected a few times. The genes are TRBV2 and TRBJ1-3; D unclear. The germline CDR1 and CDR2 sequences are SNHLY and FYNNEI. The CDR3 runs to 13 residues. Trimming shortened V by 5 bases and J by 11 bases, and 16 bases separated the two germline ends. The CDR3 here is CASSLGPKNAIYF. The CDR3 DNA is TGTGCCAGCAGTCTGGGTCCAAAGAACGCCATATATTTT.

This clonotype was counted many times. The CDR3 coding sequence is TGCAGCGTCCCCAGGGGGCCCACTGAAGCTTTCTTT. Translated: CSVPRGPTEAFF. The V gene is TRBV29-1, the J gene TRBJ1-1; TRBD1 matches 8 bases. CDR1 is SQVTM, CDR2 ANQGSEA, per germline. This CDR3 comprises 12 residues. The junction had 4 bases not matched to a gene; V was cut back by 6 bases and J by 4 bases.

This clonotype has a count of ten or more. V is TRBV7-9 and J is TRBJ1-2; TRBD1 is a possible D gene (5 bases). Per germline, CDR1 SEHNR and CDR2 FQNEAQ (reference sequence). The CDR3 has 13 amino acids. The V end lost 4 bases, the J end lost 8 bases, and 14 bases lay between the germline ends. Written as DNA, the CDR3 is TGTGCCAGCAGCTCCGGGGACCCCATGGGCTACACCTTC. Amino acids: CASSSGDPMGYTF.

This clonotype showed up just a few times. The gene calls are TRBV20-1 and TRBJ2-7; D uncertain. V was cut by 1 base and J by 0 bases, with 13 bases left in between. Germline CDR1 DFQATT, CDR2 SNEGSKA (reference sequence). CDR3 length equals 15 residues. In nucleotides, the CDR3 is TGCAGTGCTAGAGGTTATGGATTCAGCTCCTACGAGCAGTACTTC. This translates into CSARGYGFSSYEQYF.

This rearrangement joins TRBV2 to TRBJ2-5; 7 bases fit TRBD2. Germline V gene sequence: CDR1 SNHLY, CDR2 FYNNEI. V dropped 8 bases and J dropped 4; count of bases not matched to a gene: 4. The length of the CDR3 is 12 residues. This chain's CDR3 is CASGEGTETQYF. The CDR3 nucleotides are TGTGCCAGCGGGGAGGGGACAGAGACCCAGTACTTC.

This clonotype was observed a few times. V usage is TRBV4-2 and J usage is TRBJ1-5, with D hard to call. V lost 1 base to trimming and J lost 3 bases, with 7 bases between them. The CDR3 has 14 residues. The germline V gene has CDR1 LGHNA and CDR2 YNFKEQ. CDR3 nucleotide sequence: TGTGCCAGCAGCCAAGCTTCCGACAATCAGCCCCAGCATTTT. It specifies CASSQASDNQPQHF.

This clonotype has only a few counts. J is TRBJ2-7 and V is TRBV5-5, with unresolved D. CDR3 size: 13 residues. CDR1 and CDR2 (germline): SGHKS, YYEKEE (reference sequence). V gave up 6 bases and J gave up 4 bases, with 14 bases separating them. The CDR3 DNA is TGTGCCAGCACCCCGACCTCCCAATACGAGCAGTACTTC. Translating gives CASTPTSQYEQYF.

CDR3 DNA: TGTGCCAGCAGCTTGGCTAGCGGGAGACAAAACAATGAGCAGTATTTT. This translates into CASSLASGRQNNEQYF. V usage is TRBV7-8 and J usage is TRBJ2-3; 10 nucleotides align to TRBD2. The length of the CDR3 is 16 residues. Germline lookup yields CDR1 SGHVS and CDR2 FQNEAQ. With V trimmed by 3 bases and J by 11 bases, 14 bases remained unmatched. The full variable domain, completed using reference TRBV7-8 and TRBJ2-3, is GAGVSQSPRYKVAKRGQDVALRCDPISGHVSLFWYQQALGQGPEFLTYFQNEAQLDKSGLPSDRFFAERPEGSVSTLKIQRTQQEDSAVYLCASSLASGRQNNEQYFGPGTRLTVL.

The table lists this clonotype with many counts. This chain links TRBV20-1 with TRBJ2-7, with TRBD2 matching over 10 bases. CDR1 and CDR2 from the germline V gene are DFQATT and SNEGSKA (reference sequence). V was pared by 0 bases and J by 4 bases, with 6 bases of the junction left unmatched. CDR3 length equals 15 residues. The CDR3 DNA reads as TGCAGTGCTAGAGATCTCTCTAGCGGGAGATACGAGCAGTACTTC. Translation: CSARDLSSGRYEQYF.

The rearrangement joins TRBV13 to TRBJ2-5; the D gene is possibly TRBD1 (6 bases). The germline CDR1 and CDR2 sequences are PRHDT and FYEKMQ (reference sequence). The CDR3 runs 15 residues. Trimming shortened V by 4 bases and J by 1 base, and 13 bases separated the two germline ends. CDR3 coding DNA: TGTGCCAGCAGCTCGACAGGCGAACCCCAAGAGACCCAGTACTTC. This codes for CASSSTGEPQETQYF.

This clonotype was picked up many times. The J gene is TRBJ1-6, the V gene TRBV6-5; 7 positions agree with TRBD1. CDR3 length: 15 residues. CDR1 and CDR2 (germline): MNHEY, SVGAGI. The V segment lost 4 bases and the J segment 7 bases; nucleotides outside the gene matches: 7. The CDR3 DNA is TGTGCCAGCAGTTCCCCGGACAGGAAGAATTCACCCCTCCACTTT. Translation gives CASSSPDRKNSPLHF.

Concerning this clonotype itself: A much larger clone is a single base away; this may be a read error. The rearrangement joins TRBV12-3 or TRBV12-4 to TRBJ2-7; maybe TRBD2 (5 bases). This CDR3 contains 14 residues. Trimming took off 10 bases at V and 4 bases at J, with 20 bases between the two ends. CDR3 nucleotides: TGTGCCATCAGCGGAAGAGGTACACCTTACGAGCAGTACTTC. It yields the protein CAISGRGTPYEQYF.

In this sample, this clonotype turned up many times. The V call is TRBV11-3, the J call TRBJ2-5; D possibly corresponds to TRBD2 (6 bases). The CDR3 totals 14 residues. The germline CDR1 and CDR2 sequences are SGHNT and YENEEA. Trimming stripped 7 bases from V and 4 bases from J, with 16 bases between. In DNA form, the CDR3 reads TGTGCCAGCAACCCACTGGGGGGAATAGAGACCCAGTACTTC. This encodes CASNPLGGIETQYF.

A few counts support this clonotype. This CDR3 reads CASRLSANTDTQYF. For the CDR3, the DNA is TGTGCCAGTAGACTTAGCGCAAACACAGATACGCAGTATTTT. The chain uses TRBV19 and TRBJ2-3, with D perhaps matching TRBD2 (5 bases). V lost 6 bases, J lost 2 bases, and 12 bases lay in between. This CDR3 is 14 amino acids long. The germline V gene encodes CDR1 LNHDA and CDR2 SQIVND (reference sequence).

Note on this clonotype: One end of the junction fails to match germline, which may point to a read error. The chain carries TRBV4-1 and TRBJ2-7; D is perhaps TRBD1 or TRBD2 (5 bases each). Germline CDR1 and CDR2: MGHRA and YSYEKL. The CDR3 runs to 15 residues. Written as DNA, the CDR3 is TGCGCCAACAGCCAAGGTACGGGACCCATATACGAGCAGTACTTC. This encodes CANSQGTGPIYEQYF.